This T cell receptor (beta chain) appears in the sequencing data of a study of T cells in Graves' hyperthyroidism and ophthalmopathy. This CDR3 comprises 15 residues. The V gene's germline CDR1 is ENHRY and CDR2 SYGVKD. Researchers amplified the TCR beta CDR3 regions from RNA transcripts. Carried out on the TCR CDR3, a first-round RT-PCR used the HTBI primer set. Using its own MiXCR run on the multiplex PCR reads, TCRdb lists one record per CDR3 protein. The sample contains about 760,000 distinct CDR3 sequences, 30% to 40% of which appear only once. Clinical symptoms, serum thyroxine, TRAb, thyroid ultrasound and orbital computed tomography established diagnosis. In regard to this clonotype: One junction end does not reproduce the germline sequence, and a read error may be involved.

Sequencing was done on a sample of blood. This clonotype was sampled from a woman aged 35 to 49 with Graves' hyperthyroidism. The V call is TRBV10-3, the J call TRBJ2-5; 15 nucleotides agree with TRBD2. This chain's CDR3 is CAVSGLAGGDETQYF. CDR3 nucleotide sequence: TGTGCCGTCAGTGGACTAGCGGGAGGGGATGAGACCCAGTACTTC.